This T cell receptor (beta chain) emerged from a study of graft-versus-host responses after intestinal transplantation. This clone was detected only a few times. Assay used: immunoSEQ multiplex PCR; TCRdb lists only in-frame clones, some missing. The data contain over 20,000 clones, 35% to 50% of them singletons. Source: alloreactive CD4+ T cells from a mixed lymphocyte reaction culture, taken before intestinal transplant. As for subset: CFSE-low proliferating T cells sorted from roughly six-day pre-transplant mixed lymphocyte reaction (GvH or HvG direction). The receptor was derived from a human patient who received an intestinal transplant.

This CDR3 reads CASSSETGLVPQSQYF. As DNA, the CDR3 is TGTGCCAGCAGCTCAGAAACGGGACTAGTCCCCCAATCGCAGTATTTT. The chain links TRBV7-2 to TRBJ2-3; 8 positions match TRBD2. V shed 4 bases and J 10 bases; nucleotides not matched to a gene: 16. Germline values: CDR1 SGHTA, CDR2 FQGNSA. This CDR3 is 16 amino acids long.